This T cell receptor beta chain emerged from a study of T cell responses to AZD1222 COVID-19 vaccine. Study conclusions and caveats: Following two doses of AZD1222, Spike-specific TCR breadth and depth rose.

Regarding this clone: What it recognizes is unknown.

The CDR3 sequence is 15 residues long. Trimming pared 7 bases from V and 7 bases from J, leaving 22 bases between. Per the germline V gene, CDR1 is LNHDA and CDR2 is SQIVND (reference sequence). Only in-frame clones appear in the TCRdb table, and some are missing; sequencing was by immunoSEQ multiplex PCR. The table shows about 150,000 clones, with 85% to 95% occurring only once. This TCR was recovered from an adult who received the AZD1222 COVID-19 vaccine. Sequenced here: peripheral blood, sampled 28 days after the second AZD1222 dose. The chain uses TRBV19 and TRBJ1-2, with D uncertain. The CDR3 loop reads CASTLRTGESSGYTF. CDR3 sequence (DNA): TGTGCCAGTACCCTACGGACGGGAGAGAGCAGTGGCTACACCTTC.